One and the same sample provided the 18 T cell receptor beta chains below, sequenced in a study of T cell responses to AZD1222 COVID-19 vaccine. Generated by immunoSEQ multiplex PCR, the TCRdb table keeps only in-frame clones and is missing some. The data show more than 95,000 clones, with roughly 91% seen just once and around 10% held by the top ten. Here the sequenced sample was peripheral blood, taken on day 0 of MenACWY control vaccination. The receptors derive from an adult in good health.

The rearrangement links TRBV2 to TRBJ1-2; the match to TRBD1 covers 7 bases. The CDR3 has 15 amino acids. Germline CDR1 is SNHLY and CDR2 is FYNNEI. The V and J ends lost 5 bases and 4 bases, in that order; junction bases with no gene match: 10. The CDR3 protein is CASSTSGGQTYGYTF. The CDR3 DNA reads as TGTGCCAGCAGTACCTCAGGGGGACAAACCTATGGCTACACCTTC.

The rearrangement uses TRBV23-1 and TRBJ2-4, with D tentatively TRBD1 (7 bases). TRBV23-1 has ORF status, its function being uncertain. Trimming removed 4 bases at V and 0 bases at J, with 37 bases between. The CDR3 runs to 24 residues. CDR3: CASSPRQGLGAVLGGVLAKNIQYF. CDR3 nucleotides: TGCGCCAGCAGTCCCCGACAGGGTCTAGGGGCCGTACTGGGGGGTGTCTTAGCCAAAAACATTCAGTACTTC.

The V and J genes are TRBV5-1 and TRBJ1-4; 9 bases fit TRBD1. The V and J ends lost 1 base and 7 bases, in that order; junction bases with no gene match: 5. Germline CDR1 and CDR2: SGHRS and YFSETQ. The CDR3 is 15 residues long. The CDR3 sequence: CASSLMGQGGEKLFF. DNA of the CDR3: TGCGCCAGCAGCTTGATGGGACAGGGAGGTGAAAAACTGTTTTTT. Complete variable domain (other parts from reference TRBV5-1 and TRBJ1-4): KAGVTQTPRYLIKTRGQQVTLSCSPISGHRSVSWYQQTPGQGLQFLFEYFSETQRNKGNFPGRFSGRQFSNSRSEMNVSTLELGDSALYLCASSLMGQGGEKLFFGSGTQLSVL.

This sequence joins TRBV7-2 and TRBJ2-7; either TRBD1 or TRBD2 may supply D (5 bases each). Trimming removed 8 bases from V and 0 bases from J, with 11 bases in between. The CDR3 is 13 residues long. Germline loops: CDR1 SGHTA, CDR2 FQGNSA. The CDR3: CASGDLPSYEQYF. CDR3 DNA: TGTGCCAGCGGGGACCTGCCCTCCTACGAGCAGTACTTC.

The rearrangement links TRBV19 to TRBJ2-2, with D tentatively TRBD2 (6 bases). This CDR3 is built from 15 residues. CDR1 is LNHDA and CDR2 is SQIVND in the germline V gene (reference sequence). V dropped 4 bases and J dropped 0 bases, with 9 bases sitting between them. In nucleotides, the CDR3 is TGTGCCAGTAGTAACGTAGCGGCGAACACCGGGGAGCTGTTTTTT. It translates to CASSNVAANTGELFF. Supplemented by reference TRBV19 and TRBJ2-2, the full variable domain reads DGGITQSPKYLFRKEGQNVTLSCEQNLNHDAMYWYRQDPGQGLRLIYYSQIVNDFQKGDIAEGYSVSREKKESFPLTVTSAQKNPTAFYLCASSNVAANTGELFFGEGSRLTVL.

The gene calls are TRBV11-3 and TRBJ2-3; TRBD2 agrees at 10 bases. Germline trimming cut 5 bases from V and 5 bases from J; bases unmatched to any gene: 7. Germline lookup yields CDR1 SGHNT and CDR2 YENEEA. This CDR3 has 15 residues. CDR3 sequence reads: CASSPRVAGGDTQYF. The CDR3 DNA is TGTGCCAGCAGCCCCAGGGTAGCGGGGGGAGATACGCAGTATTTT.

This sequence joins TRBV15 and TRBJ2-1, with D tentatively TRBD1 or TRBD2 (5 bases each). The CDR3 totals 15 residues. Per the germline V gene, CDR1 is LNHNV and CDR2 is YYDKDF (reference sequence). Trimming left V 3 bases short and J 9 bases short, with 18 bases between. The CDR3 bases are TGTGCCACCAGCAGGGCTATTGGGGGAGTGGGTGAGCAGTTCTTC. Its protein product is CATSRAIGGVGEQFF.

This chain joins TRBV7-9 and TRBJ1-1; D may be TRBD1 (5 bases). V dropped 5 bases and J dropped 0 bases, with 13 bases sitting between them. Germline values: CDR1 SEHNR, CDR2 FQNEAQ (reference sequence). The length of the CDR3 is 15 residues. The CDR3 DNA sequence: TGTGCCAGCAGCCCTATAGGGGCGGTGAACACTGAAGCTTTCTTT. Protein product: CASSPIGAVNTEAFF. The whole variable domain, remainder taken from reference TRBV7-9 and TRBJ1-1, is DTGVSQNPRHKITKRGQNVTFRCDPISEHNRLYWYRQTLGQGPEFLTYFQNEAQLEKSRLLSDRFSAERPKGSFSTLEIQRTEQGDSAMYLCASSPIGAVNTEAFFGQGTRLTVV.

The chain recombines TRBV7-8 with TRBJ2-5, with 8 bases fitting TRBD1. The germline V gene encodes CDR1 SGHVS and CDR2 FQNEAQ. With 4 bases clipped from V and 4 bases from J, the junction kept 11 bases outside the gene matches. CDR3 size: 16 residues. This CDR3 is CASSSSTGGRIETQYF. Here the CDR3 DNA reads TGTGCCAGCAGCTCGAGCACAGGGGGACGTATAGAGACCCAGTACTTC.

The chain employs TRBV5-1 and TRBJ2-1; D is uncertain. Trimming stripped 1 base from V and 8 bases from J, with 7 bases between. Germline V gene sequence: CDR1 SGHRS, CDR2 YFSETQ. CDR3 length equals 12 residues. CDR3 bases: TGCGCCAGCAGCTTGCCAGGCGATGAGCAGTTCTTC. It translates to CASSLPGDEQFF. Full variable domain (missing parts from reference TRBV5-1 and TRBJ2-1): KAGVTQTPRYLIKTRGQQVTLSCSPISGHRSVSWYQQTPGQGLQFLFEYFSETQRNKGNFPGRFSGRQFSNSRSEMNVSTLELGDSALYLCASSLPGDEQFFGPGTRLTVL.

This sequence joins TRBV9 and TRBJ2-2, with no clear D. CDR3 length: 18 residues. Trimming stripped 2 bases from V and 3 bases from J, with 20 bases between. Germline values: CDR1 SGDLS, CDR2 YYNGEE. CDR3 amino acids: CASSVSLGGPIDTGELFF. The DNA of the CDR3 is TGTGCCAGCAGCGTTTCCTTAGGCGGCCCGATTGACACCGGGGAGCTGTTTTTT.

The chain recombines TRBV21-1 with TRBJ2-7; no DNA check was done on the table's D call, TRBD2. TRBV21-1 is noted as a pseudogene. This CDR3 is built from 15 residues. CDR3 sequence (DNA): TGTGCCAGCAGCAGACCCCCGGGACTAGTTAACGAGCAGTACTTC. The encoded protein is CASSRPPGLVNEQYF.

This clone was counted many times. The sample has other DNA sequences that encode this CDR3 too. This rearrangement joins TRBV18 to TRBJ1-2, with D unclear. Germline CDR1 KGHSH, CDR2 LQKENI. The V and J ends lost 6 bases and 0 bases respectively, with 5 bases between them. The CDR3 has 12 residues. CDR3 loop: CASSPSNYGYTF. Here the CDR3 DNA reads TGTGCCAGCTCCCCATCTAACTATGGCTACACCTTC. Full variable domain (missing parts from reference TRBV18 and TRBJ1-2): NAGVMQNPRHLVRRRGQEARLRCSPMKGHSHVYWYRQLPEEGLKFMVYLQKENIIDESGMPKERFSAEFPKEGPSILRIQQVVRGDSAAYFCASSPSNYGYTFGSGTRLTVV.

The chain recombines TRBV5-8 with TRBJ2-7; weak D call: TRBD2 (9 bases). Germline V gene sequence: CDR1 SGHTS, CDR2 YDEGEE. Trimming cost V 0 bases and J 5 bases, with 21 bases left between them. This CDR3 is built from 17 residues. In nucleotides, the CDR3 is TGTGCCAGCAGCTTGGGGCAGGGGGCTAGCGGGATCAACGAGCAGTACTTC. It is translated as CASSLGQGASGINEQYF.

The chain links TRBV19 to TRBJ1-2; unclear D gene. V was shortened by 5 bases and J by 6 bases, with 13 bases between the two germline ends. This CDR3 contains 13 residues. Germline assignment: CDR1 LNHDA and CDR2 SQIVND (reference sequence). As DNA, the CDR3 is TGTGCCAGTAGTTTTAGCCCGACCGATGGCTACACCTTC. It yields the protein CASSFSPTDGYTF.

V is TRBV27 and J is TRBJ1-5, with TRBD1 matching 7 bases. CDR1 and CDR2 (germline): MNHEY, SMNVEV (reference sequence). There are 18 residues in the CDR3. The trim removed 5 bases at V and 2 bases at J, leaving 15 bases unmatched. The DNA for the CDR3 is TGTGCCAGCAGTGGGGTGGCAGGGGGTATTAGGGGCAATCAGCCCCAGCATTTT. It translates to CASSGVAGGIRGNQPQHF.

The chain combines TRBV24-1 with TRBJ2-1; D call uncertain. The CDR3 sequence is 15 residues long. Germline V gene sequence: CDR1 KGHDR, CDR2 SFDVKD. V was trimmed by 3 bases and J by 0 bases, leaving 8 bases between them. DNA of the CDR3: TGTGCCACCAGTGATCCTGGTAGCTCCTACAATGAGCAGTTCTTC. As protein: CATSDPGSSYNEQFF.

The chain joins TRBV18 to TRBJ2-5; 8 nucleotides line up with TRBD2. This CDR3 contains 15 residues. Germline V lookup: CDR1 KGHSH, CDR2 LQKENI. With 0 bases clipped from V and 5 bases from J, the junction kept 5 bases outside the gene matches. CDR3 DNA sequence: TGTGCCAGCTCACCACCGGGACTAGAGGGCGAGACCCAGTACTTC. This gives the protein CASSPPGLEGETQYF.